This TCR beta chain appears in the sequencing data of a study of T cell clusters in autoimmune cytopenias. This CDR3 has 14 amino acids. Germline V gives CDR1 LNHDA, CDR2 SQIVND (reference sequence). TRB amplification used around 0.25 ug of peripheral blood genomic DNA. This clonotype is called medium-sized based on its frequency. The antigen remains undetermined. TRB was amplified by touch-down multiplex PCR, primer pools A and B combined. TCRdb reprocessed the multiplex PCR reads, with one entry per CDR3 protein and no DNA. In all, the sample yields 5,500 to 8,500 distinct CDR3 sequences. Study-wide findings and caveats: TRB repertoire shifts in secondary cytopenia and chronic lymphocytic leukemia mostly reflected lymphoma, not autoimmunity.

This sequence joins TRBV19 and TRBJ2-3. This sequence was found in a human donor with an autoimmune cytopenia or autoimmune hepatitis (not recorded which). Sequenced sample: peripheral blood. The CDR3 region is CASSIQLSTDTQYF.